The following is a T cell receptor (beta chain) sequence with its context. This specimen belongs to a study of blood T cell repertoires in COVID-19. Across the study: Sites in the United States, Italy and Spain provided acute and convalescent COVID-19 samples. T cells, B-cell-depleted T cells, or PBMCs supplied cDNA or gDNA.

Original data processing: Reference gene primer amplification in the assay estimated nucleated cell counts. Data came from immunoSEQ multiplex PCR; TCRdb stores just in-frame clones and leaves some out. The D gene and trimming were derived from the DNA, and the V and J assignments and clone size from that table. The sample has some 39,000 clones; 85% to 90% are singletons. Losses at the gene ends were 2 bases for V and 3 bases for J; bases not matched to a gene: 4. This CDR3 has 15 amino acids. The germline V gene has CDR1 WNHNN and CDR2 SYGVQD (reference sequence). V is TRBV10-1 and J is TRBJ2-4, with 7 bases that match TRBD2. Sequencing used peripheral blood. The sequence derives from a man in his sixties with acute or convalescent COVID-19. The CDR3 sequence is CASSEGLAVKNIQYF. The CDR3 region has the DNA TGCGCCAGCAGTGAGGGGCTAGCGGTCAAAAACATTCAGTACTTC.